This T cell receptor beta chain is drawn from a study of blood T cell repertoires in COVID-19. Study-level information: Some COVID-19 samples were acute and others convalescent; all came from the United States, Italy and Spain.

V lost 5 bases, J lost 1 base, and 2 bases stayed unmatched. Per the germline V gene, CDR1 is LGHDT and CDR2 is YNNKEL (reference sequence). The CDR3 covers 14 residues. Some clones are missing from TCRdb's copy, which holds only in-frame ones; the method was immunoSEQ multiplex PCR. The sample includes fewer than 200,000 clones, less than 90% of them seen just once. Sequencing used PBMCs or T cells enriched from blood (not recorded which). This TCR was recovered from a woman aged 50 to 65 who had recovered from COVID-19. V gene TRBV3-1 (or the pseudogene TRBV3-2) combines with J gene TRBJ1-2, with 9 bases aligning to TRBD1. The CDR3 sequence: CASSDRGNNYGYTF. In DNA form, the CDR3 reads TGTGCCAGCAGCGACAGGGGGAATAACTATGGCTACACCTTC.